Each of the 7 T cell receptor beta chains below was sequenced from the same sample in a study of blood T cell repertoires in COVID-19. Profiled with immunoSEQ multiplex PCR; TCRdb holds only in-frame clones, not every one. The repertoire has roughly 80,000 clones, roughly 80% of them found once; the top ten carry 8.5% to 10%. Source material: peripheral blood. The source is a human donor in a cohort sampled during active COVID-19.

The V and J genes are TRBV14 and TRBJ1-3; possibly TRBD1 for D (5 bases). V lost 6 bases to trimming and J lost 0 bases, with 15 bases between them. Germline V gene lookup returns CDR1 SGHDN and CDR2 FVKESK. The CDR3 covers 16 residues. The CDR3 loop reads CASSPLTARSGNTIYF. In nucleotides, the CDR3 is TGTGCCAGCAGTCCATTGACAGCCCGCTCTGGAAACACCATATATTTT.

A few counts support this clone. The chain recombines TRBV7-2 with TRBJ2-7, with 10 nucleotides matching TRBD2. Germline V gene data show CDR1 as SGHTA and CDR2 as FQGNSA. The length of the CDR3 is 15 residues. J was trimmed by 2 bases and V by 2 bases; bases with no gene match: 3. The CDR3: CASSLQAGGPYEQYF. Here the CDR3 DNA reads TGTGCCAGCAGCTTACAAGCGGGGGGGCCCTACGAGCAGTACTTC.

The chain combines TRBV7-9 with TRBJ2-5; the D gene is possibly TRBD2 (5 bases). The V and J ends lost 5 bases and 5 bases respectively, with 18 bases between them. CDR3 length equals 15 residues. The V gene's germline CDR1 is SEHNR and CDR2 FQNEAQ (reference sequence). The CDR3 DNA sequence: TGTGCCAGCAGCCCTTGGACTGGGTTGGGGGAGACCCAGTACTTC. Its protein is CASSPWTGLGETQYF.

The genes are TRBV5-1 and TRBJ2-1, with a tentative D call TRBD2 (6 bases). CDR1 is SGHRS, CDR2 YFSETQ, per germline. The CDR3 runs to 15 residues. Between the trimmed V and J ends, which lost 2 bases and 5 bases, there was a span of 14 bases. As DNA, the CDR3 is TGCGCCAGCAGCTTTACGGGACCTAGCGACAATGAGCAGTTCTTC. Translation: CASSFTGPSDNEQFF.

The chain recombines TRBV2 with TRBJ1-1; a possible D gene is TRBD1 (6 bases). V was pared by 1 base and J by 6 bases, with 12 bases between. From germline, CDR1 is SNHLY and CDR2 FYNNEI. CDR3 size: 14 residues. The CDR3 nucleotides read TGTGCCAGCAGTGAAGGGACAGCCAGAGCTGAAGCTTTCTTT. This encodes CASSEGTARAEAFF. Looking up the rest from reference TRBV2 and TRBJ1-1 gives the full variable domain: EPEVTQTPSHQVTQMGQEVILRCVPISNHLYFYWYRQILGQKVEFLVSFYNNEISEKSEIFDDQFSVERPDGSNFTLKIRSTKLEDSAMYFCASSEGTARAEAFFGQGTRLTVV.

This clone was observed a single time. The chain has TRBV12-5 and TRBJ2-3; 7 bases are shared with TRBD2. The ends lost 2 bases at V and 0 bases at J; junction bases unmatched: 11. Germline lookup yields CDR1 LGHNT and CDR2 FRNRAP. The CDR3 runs to 18 residues. The CDR3 spells CASGLSLTSTLSTDTQYF. Here the CDR3 DNA reads TGTGCTAGTGGTTTGTCGCTGACTAGCACACTGAGCACAGATACGCAGTATTTT. The whole variable domain, remainder taken from reference TRBV12-5 and TRBJ2-3, is DARVTQTPRHKVTEMGQEVTMRCQPILGHNTVFWYRQTMMQGLELLAYFRNRAPLDDSGMPKDRFSAEMPDATLATLKIQPSEPRDSAVYFCASGLSLTSTLSTDTQYFGPGTRLTVL.

The rearrangement joins TRBV18 to TRBJ1-6; possible D gene TRBD1, 5 bases. V was shortened by 6 bases and J by 2 bases, with 14 bases between the two germline ends. Germline CDR1 is KGHSH and CDR2 is LQKENI. This CDR3 region has 16 residues. CDR3 amino acids: CASSPNPGAYNSPLHF. The CDR3 DNA is TGTGCCAGCTCGCCGAATCCGGGGGCCTATAATTCACCCCTCCACTTT.